The sequence of this TCR beta chain was determined in a study of response to subunit inactivated influenza vaccine. Germline loops: CDR1 SEHNR, CDR2 FQNEAQ (reference sequence). CDR3 length equals 14 residues. V was pared by 5 bases and J by 2 bases, with 10 bases between. TCRdb reprocessed the RT-PCR reads via MiXCR and lists one record per CDR3 protein. Of 710,000 or so distinct CDR3 sequences listed, approximately 15% are singletons. The chain joins TRBV7-9 to TRBJ2-1; D call uncertain. This clonotype was obtained from a man between 45 and 60 years old who received an inactivated influenza vaccine. The source was PBMCs from blood, collected 11 to 12 days after vaccination. Here the CDR3 reads CASSPRAPYNEQFF. The CDR3 DNA follows: TGTGCCAGCAGCCCAAGGGCCCCCTACAATGAGCAGTTCTTC.